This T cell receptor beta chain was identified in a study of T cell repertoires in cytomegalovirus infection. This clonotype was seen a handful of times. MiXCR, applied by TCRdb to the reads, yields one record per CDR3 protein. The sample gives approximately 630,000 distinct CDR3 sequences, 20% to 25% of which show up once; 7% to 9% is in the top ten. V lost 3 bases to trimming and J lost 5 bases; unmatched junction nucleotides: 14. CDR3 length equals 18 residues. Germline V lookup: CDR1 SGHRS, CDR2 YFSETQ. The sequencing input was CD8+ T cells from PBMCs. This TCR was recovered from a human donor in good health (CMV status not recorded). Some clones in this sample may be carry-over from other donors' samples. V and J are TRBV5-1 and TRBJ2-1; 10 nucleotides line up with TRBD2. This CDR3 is CASSWAADLAGVDNEQFF. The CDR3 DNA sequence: TGCGCCAGCAGCTGGGCGGCCGATCTAGCGGGGGTGGACAATGAGCAGTTCTTC.